Reported below is one T cell receptor beta chain. This specimen comes from a study of cytomegalovirus exposure and HLA in healthy donors. Primers included in the PCR were 60 Vbeta and 13 Jbeta primers. Method: immunoSEQ multiplex PCR; TCRdb's copy keeps in-frame clones and lacks some. The sample comprises about 160,000 clones, 75% to 85% of which are singletons, and roughly 2% rests with the top ten. Germline V gene data show CDR1 as MNHEY and CDR2 as SMNVEV (reference sequence). The CDR3 has 17 residues. V was pared by 5 bases and J by 0 bases, with 14 bases between. The source is a woman aged 18-29 years in good health and CMV-seronegative. The chain links TRBV27 to TRBJ2-6, with D unclear. What was sequenced was PBMCs. CDR3 nucleotides: TGTGCCAGCAGTAGACTCACGGCTCTCTCTGGGGCCAACGTCCTGACTTTC. The encoded protein is CASSRLTALSGANVLTF.